What follows are 25 T cell receptor beta chains derived from one specimen sequenced in a study of pediatric ulcerative colitis. Profiling relied on immunoSEQ multiplex PCR, and the TCRdb table lists in-frame clones only, not all of them. The repertoire holds 8,500 to 13,000 clones, with about four fifths as singletons. Rectal tissue came from one to two pinch biopsies taken at colonoscopy. The source material was gut tissue. All receptors derive from a girl aged 5-17 years who was a control in a study of pediatric ulcerative colitis.

The chain has TRBV7-3 and TRBJ2-1; D is unresolved. Germline CDR1 reads SGHTA; CDR2 reads FQGTGA. This CDR3 comprises 15 residues. V lost 0 bases to trimming and J lost 8 bases, with 14 bases between them. CDR3 DNA: TGTGCCAGCAGCTTAACGTGGGAAGCCGGAGATGAGCAGTTCTTC. Its protein is CASSLTWEAGDEQFF.

The V gene is TRBV27, the J gene TRBJ2-1; D gene ambiguous. Germline-derived CDR1 and CDR2 are MNHEY and SMNVEV (reference sequence). The CDR3 covers 13 residues. Trimming cost V 6 bases and J 9 bases, with 15 bases left between them. The CDR3 reads CASSRLEFSEQFF. The CDR3 DNA reads as TGTGCCAGCAGCCGTCTAGAGTTCAGTGAGCAGTTCTTC.

The chain recombines TRBV5-6 with TRBJ1-2; D uncertain. Germline CDR1 is SGHDT and CDR2 is YYEEEE. The V end was cut by 0 bases, the J end by 6 bases, with 15 bases between. The CDR3 loop spans 15 amino acids. The CDR3 reads CASSLVGLSLDGYTF. The CDR3 nucleotides are TGTGCCAGCAGCTTGGTCGGGTTATCGCTCGATGGCTACACCTTC.

This clone has a handful of counts. The J gene is TRBJ1-2, the V gene TRBV9; D is uncertain. The CDR3 is 15 residues long. V was cut by 0 bases and J by 1 base, with 10 bases left in between. In germline, CDR1 is SGDLS, CDR2 YYNGEE. This CDR3 is CASSVDQLYNYGYTF. CDR3 DNA: TGTGCCAGCAGCGTAGACCAGCTGTATAACTATGGCTACACCTTC.

The chain uses TRBV28 and TRBJ1-1; D is possibly TRBD1 (5 bases). V shed 10 bases and J shed 3 bases, with 12 bases lying between them. Germline lookup yields CDR1 MDHEN and CDR2 SYDVKM. The CDR3 contains 12 residues. The CDR3 nucleotides are TGTGCCACCAGGGTAAGGGACACTGAAGCTTTCTTT. Encoded protein: CATRVRDTEAFF.

A remark on this clone: Its ends do not fully match the called genes, so a read error is possible. The genes are TRBV7-7 and TRBJ2-5; 7 positions match TRBD1. The CDR3 totals 15 residues. From germline, CDR1 is SSHAT and CDR2 FNYEAQ (reference sequence). CDR3 in DNA: TGTGCTAGCAGCTTAGAAGGGACAGTTCAAGAGACCCAGTACTTC. Protein product: CASSLEGTVQETQYF. The variable domain in full, completed from reference TRBV7-7 and TRBJ2-5, reads GAGVSQSPRYKVTKRGQDVTLRCDPISSHATLYWYQQALGQGPEFLTYFNYEAQPDKSGLPSDRFSAERPEGSISTLTIQRTEQRDSAMYRCASSLEGTVQETQYFGPGTRLLVL.

V usage is TRBV6-5 and J usage is TRBJ1-2; D is undetermined. There are 12 residues in the CDR3. The germline V gene encodes CDR1 MNHEY and CDR2 SVGAGI. CDR3: CAGSARLGGYTF. The CDR3, as DNA: TGTGCGGGAAGTGCCCGTTTAGGAGGCTACACCTTC.

This rearrangement joins TRBV28 to TRBJ2-3, with D uncertain. The CDR3 has 12 amino acids. The germline CDR1 and CDR2 sequences are MDHEN and SYDVKM. V was clipped by 4 bases and J by 6 bases, with 8 bases between them. The CDR3 DNA sequence: TGTGCCAGCAGTTCCGAAGGGGATACGCAGTATTTT. Amino acid sequence: CASSSEGDTQYF. Drawing the rest from reference TRBV28 and TRBJ2-3, the complete variable domain is DVKVTQSSRYLVKRTGEKVFLECVQDMDHENMFWYRQDPGLGLRLIYFSYDVKMKEKGDIPEGYSVSREKKERFSLILESASTNQTSMYLCASSSEGDTQYFGPGTRLTVL.

J is TRBJ2-5 and V is TRBV5-1, with D maybe TRBD1 (7 bases). V lost 4 bases to trimming and J lost 3 bases, with 13 bases between them. Germline V gene lookup returns CDR1 SGHRS and CDR2 YFSETQ. This CDR3 spans 14 amino acids. CDR3 bases: TGCGCCAGCAGCCCGCGGGACAGAAAAGAGACCCAGTACTTC. It is translated as CASSPRDRKETQYF.

The V gene is TRBV7-3, the J gene TRBJ2-5; D possibly uses TRBD1 or TRBD2 (5 bases each). Germline V gene data show CDR1 as SGHTA and CDR2 as FQGTGA. V gave up 3 bases and J gave up 5 bases, with 10 bases separating them. The CDR3 consists of 13 residues. The CDR3 region has the DNA TGTGCCAGCAGCTTGGGGGAGCGTGAGACCCAGTACTTC. Encoded protein: CASSLGERETQYF. The variable domain in full, completed from reference TRBV7-3 and TRBJ2-5, reads GAGVSQTPSNKVTEKGKYVELRCDPISGHTALYWYRQSLGQGPEFLIYFQGTGAADDSGLPNDRFFAVRPEGSVSTLKIQRTERGDSAVYLCASSLGERETQYFGPGTRLLVL.

As concerns this clone: The junction departs from the called germline gene at one end, perhaps through a read error. Other DNA sequences within the sample encode an identical CDR3. V and J are TRBV12-5 and TRBJ1-3; no clear D gene. CDR3 length: 15 residues. Germline CDR1 LGHNT, CDR2 FRNRAP. DNA for the CDR3: TGCGCTAGTGGTCTCCGGGCCAACTCTGGAAACACCATATATTTT. It codes for CASGLRANSGNTIYF.

This chain links TRBV5-1 with TRBJ1-4; D may be TRBD1 (6 bases). The V and J ends lost 0 bases and 8 bases respectively, with 8 bases between them. The length of the CDR3 is 13 residues. Looked up from germline, CDR1 is SGHRS and CDR2 is YFSETQ. CDR3 loop: CASSLGTAEKLFF. CDR3 bases: TGCGCCAGCAGCTTGGGGACAGCCGAAAAACTGTTTTTT.

The chain joins TRBV2 to TRBJ1-4; D is possibly TRBD1 (5 bases). CDR3 length: 13 amino acids. Looked up from germline, CDR1 is SNHLY and CDR2 is FYNNEI. Trimming cost V 7 bases and J 6 bases, with 12 bases left between them. The CDR3 reads CASTRTRDEKLFF. CDR3 DNA sequence: TGTGCCAGCACCCGGACCAGGGATGAAAAACTGTTTTTT.

This clone was counted only a few times. The chain combines TRBV29-1 with TRBJ2-3; weak D call: TRBD2 (6 bases). Germline lookup yields CDR1 SQVTM and CDR2 ANQGSEA. V lost 3 bases to trimming and J lost 2 bases, with 18 bases between them. There are 16 residues in the CDR3. The CDR3: CSVDIRLARNTDTQYF. The CDR3 DNA reads TGCAGCGTTGATATAAGGCTAGCGAGAAACACAGATACGCAGTATTTT.

The chain carries TRBV6-5 and TRBJ2-7; no clear D gene. Germline CDR1 is MNHEY and CDR2 is SVGAGI. CDR3 length: 14 amino acids. The V end was cut by 5 bases, the J end by 0 bases, with 11 bases between. The CDR3 nucleotides are TGTGCCAGCAGTCCCGGACCTAGCTCCTACGAGCAGTACTTC. Its protein product is CASSPGPSSYEQYF.

This clone has just one count. The chain links TRBV7-6 to TRBJ2-1; TRBD2 aligns across 12 bases. CDR1 is SGHVS, CDR2 FNYEAQ, per germline. J was trimmed by 4 bases and V by 5 bases; bases with no gene match: 21. The CDR3 runs 21 residues. CDR3 residues: CASSERGGLAGSLTRYNEQFF. CDR3 in DNA: TGTGCCAGCAGCGAGCGGGGCGGACTAGCGGGGAGCCTAACACGATACAATGAGCAGTTCTTC. Drawing the rest from reference TRBV7-6 and TRBJ2-1, the complete variable domain is GAGVSQSPRYKVTKRGQDVALRCDPISGHVSLYWYRQALGQGPEFLTYFNYEAQQDKSGLPNDRFSAERPEGSISTLTIQRTEQRDSAMYRCASSERGGLAGSLTRYNEQFFGPGTRLTVL.

The chain combines TRBV7-2 with TRBJ2-2, with D tentatively TRBD1 or TRBD2 (5 bases each). Germline V gene data show CDR1 as SGHTA and CDR2 as FQGNSA. This CDR3 comprises 16 residues. The germline V and J ends were trimmed by 2 bases and 7 bases, with 17 bases remaining between them. The CDR3 here is CASSLRVGPEYGELFF. CDR3 DNA: TGTGCCAGCAGCTTAAGGGTGGGACCAGAATACGGGGAGCTGTTTTTT.

V usage is TRBV27 and J usage is TRBJ2-1; possibly TRBD2 for D (7 bases). There are 15 residues in the CDR3. V was shortened by 2 bases and J by 7 bases, with 15 bases between the two germline ends. CDR1 is MNHEY, CDR2 SMNVEV, per germline (reference sequence). The DNA of the CDR3 is TGTGCCAGCAGTTTAGGGCAGGGGAGGGGAAATGAGCAGTTCTTC. Translating gives CASSLGQGRGNEQFF.

This clone was detected only a few times. The chain couples TRBV19 to TRBJ1-2; no clear D. The CDR3 has 15 residues. V lost 4 bases and J lost 5, with 17 bases in between. Germline lookup yields CDR1 LNHDA and CDR2 SQIVND (reference sequence). CDR3 nucleotides: TGTGCCAGTAGTACGTACCGCACCATAACATATGGCTACACCTTC. Translating it yields CASSTYRTITYGYTF. Variable domain in full (rest from reference TRBV19 and TRBJ1-2): DGGITQSPKYLFRKEGQNVTLSCEQNLNHDAMYWYRQDPGQGLRLIYYSQIVNDFQKGDIAEGYSVSREKKESFPLTVTSAQKNPTAFYLCASSTYRTITYGYTFGSGTRLTVV.

The CDR3 nucleotides are TGTGCCAGCAGCCGGACTGTAAGCACAGATACGCAGTATTTT. Translating gives CASSRTVSTDTQYF. The rearrangement links TRBV7-9 to TRBJ2-3, with D perhaps matching TRBD2 (5 bases). Germline V CDR1 and CDR2: SEHNR, FQNEAQ (reference sequence). This CDR3 contains 14 residues. Between the trimmed V and J ends, which lost 5 bases and 0 bases, there was a span of 9 bases.

This rearrangement joins TRBV4-2 to TRBJ2-7; 7 bases align to TRBD2. The CDR3 spans 16 residues. Germline trimming cut 0 bases from V and 3 bases from J; bases unmatched to any gene: 8. Germline values: CDR1 LGHNA, CDR2 YNFKEQ. For the CDR3, the DNA is TGTGCCAGCAGCCAAGAATCCCAGCGGGGATACTACGAGCAGTACTTC. This translates into CASSQESQRGYYEQYF.

The rearrangement uses TRBV5-1 and TRBJ2-3; tentatively, D is TRBD1 or TRBD2 (7 bases each). With 0 bases removed from V and 4 bases from J, the gap between germline ends came to 12 bases. Germline V gene lookup returns CDR1 SGHRS and CDR2 YFSETQ. The CDR3 runs 15 residues. The CDR3 DNA follows: TGCGCCAGCAGCTTGGGACAGGGAGGGGCAGATACGCAGTATTTT. Protein sequence: CASSLGQGGADTQYF.

This clone has a single count. The chain joins TRBV6-4 to TRBJ2-1; 10 bases are a match to TRBD1. V lost 4 bases, J lost 3 bases, and 0 bases stayed unmatched. CDR1 MRHNA and CDR2 SNTAGT come from the germline V gene. The CDR3 consists of 14 residues. This CDR3 reads CASSGTGGYNEQFF. CDR3 sequence (DNA): TGTGCCAGCAGTGGGACAGGGGGCTACAATGAGCAGTTCTTC.

This clone is a singleton in its sample. CDR3 region: CASSLMAAPYEQYF. In DNA, the CDR3 is TGTGCCAGCAGCTTAATGGCGGCTCCCTACGAGCAGTACTTC. The chain joins TRBV7-2 to TRBJ2-5; unclear D gene. TRBJ2-7 explains the end of the DNA better; the J call may be wrong. This CDR3 spans 14 amino acids. Germline CDR1 SGHTA, CDR2 FQGNSA.

The rearrangement joins TRBV28 to TRBJ2-7; no reliable D call. This CDR3 has 11 residues. The V end was cut by 5 bases, the J end by 6 bases, with 8 bases between. Germline V CDR1 and CDR2: MDHEN, SYDVKM. The CDR3 nucleotides are TGTGCCAGCAGTCGAGCAGTCGAGCAGTACTTC. This codes for CASSRAVEQYF.